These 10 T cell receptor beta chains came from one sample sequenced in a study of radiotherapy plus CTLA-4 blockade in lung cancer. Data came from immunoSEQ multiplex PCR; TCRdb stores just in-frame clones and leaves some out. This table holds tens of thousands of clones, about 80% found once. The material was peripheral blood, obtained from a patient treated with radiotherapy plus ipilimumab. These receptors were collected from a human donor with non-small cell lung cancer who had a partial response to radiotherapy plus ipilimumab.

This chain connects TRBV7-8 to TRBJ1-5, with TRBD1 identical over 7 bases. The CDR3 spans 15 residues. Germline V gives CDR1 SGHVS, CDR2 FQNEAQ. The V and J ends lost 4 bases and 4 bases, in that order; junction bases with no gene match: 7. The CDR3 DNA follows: TGTGCCAGCAGCTCTAAGACAGGGAAAAATCAGCCCCAGCATTTT. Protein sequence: CASSSKTGKNQPQHF.

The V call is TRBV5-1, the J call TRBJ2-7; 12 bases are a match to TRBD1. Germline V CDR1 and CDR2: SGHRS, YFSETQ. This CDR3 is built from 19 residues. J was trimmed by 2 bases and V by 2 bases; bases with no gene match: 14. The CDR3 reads CASSLKSRGTGGSTYEQYF. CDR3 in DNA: TGCGCCAGCAGCTTAAAATCTCGCGGGACAGGGGGCTCCACCTACGAGCAGTACTTC.

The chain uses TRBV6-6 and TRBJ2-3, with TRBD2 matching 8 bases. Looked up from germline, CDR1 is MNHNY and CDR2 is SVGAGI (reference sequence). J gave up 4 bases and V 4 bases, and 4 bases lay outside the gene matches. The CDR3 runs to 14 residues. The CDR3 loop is CASSLAGLPDTQYF. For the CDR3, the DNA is TGTGCCAGCAGTTTAGCGGGGCTCCCAGATACGCAGTATTTT.

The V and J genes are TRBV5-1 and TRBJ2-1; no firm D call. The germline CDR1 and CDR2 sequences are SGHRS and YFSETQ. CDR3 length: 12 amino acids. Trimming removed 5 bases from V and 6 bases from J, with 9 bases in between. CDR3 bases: TGCGCCAGCAGACGGGTGGGCAATGAGCAGTTCTTC. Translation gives CASRRVGNEQFF.

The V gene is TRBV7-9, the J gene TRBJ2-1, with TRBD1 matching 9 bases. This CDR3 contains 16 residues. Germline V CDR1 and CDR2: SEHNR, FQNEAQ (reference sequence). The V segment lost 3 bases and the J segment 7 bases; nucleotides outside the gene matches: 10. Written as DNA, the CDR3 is TGTGCCAGCAGCTTTGTTCTCGGGACAGGGAATAATGAGCAGTTCTTC. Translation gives CASSFVLGTGNNEQFF.

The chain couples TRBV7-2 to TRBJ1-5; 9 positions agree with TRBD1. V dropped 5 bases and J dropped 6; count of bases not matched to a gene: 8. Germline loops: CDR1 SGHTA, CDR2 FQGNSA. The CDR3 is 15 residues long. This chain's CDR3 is CASSQRTGALQPQHF. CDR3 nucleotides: TGTGCCAGCAGCCAAAGGACAGGGGCACTTCAGCCCCAGCATTTT.

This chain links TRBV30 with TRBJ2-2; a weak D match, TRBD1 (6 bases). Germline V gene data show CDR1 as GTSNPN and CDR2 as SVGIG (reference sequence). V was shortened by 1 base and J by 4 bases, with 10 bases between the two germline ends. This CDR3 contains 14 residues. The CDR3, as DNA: TGTGCCTGGAGTGCGGGACAATTCACCGGGGAGCTGTTTTTT. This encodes CAWSAGQFTGELFF.

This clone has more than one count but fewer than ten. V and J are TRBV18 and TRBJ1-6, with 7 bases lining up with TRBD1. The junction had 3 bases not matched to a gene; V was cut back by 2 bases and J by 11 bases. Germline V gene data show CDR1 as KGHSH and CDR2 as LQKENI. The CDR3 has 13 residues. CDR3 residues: CASSPRGQAPLHF. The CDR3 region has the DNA TGTGCCAGCTCACCAAGGGGGCAGGCACCCCTCCACTTT.

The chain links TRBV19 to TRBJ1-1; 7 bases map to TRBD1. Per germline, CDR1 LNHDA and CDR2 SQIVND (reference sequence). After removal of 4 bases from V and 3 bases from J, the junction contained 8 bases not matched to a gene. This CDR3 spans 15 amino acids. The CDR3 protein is CASSRTGAVDTEAFF. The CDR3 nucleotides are TGTGCCAGTAGTAGAACAGGGGCCGTGGACACTGAAGCTTTCTTT.

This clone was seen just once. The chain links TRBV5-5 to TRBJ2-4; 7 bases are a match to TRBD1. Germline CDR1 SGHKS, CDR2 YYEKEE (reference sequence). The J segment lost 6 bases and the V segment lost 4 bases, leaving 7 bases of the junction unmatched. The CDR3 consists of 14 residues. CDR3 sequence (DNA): TGTGCCAGCAGCATGACAGGGATGGGAAACATTCAGTACTTC. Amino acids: CASSMTGMGNIQYF.